This T cell receptor (beta chain) derives from a study of blood T cell repertoires in COVID-19. About the study: Researchers got acute and convalescent COVID-19 samples from the United States, Italy and Spain. The cDNA or gDNA used as material had been derived from T cells, B-cell-depleted T cells, or PBMCs.

In the original workflow: Counts of nucleated cells, estimated from reference gene primer amplification, were obtained. Assay used: immunoSEQ multiplex PCR; TCRdb lists only in-frame clones, some missing. V, J and clone size are those of that table, while D and trimming were read from the DNA. The data show over 200,000 clones, with approximately 89% seen just once and around 2.5% held by the top ten. The CDR3 runs 15 residues. V lost 6 bases and J lost 3; bases outside the gene matches: 11. CDR1 and CDR2 from the germline V gene are MNHEY and SVGEGT. Everyone who took part was 18 to 89 years old, and they came from 24 US areas.

The sequence derives from a middle-aged woman with acute COVID-19. Material for sequencing was PBMCs or T cells enriched from blood (not recorded which). This sequence joins TRBV6-2 or TRBV6-3 and TRBJ2-7; 7 bases agree with TRBD2. CDR3 sequence: CASSLGGAGIYEQYV. The CDR3 DNA is TGTGCCAGCAGCTTGGGAGGAGCGGGAATCTACGAGCAGTACGTC.